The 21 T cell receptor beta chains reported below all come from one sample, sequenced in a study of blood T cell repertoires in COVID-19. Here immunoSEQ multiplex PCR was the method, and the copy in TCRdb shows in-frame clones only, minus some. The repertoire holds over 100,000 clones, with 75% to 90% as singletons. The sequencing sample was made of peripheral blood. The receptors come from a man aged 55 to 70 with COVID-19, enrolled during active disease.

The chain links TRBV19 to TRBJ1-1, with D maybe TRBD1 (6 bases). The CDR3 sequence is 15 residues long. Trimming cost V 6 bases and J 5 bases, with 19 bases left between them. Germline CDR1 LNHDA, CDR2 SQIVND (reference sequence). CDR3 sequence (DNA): TGTGCCAGTAGGAAGATCAAGGGAGGGGGAACTGAAGCTTTCTTT. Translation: CASRKIKGGGTEAFF.

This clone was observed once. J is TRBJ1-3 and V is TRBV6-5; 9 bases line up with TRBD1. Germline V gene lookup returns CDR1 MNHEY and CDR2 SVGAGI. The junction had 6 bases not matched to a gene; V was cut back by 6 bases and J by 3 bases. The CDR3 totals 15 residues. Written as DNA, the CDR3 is TGTGCCAGCAGGACGACAGGGGGACTTGGAAACACCATATATTTT. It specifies CASRTTGGLGNTIYF.

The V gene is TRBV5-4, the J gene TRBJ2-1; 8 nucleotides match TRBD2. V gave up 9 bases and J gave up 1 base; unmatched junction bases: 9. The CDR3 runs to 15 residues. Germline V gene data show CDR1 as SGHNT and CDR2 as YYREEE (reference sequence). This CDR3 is CATTGGASSYNEQFF. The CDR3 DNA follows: TGTGCCACGACCGGGGGGGCCTCGTCCTACAATGAGCAGTTCTTC. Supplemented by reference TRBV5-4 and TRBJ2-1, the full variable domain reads ETGVTQSPTHLIKTRGQQVTLRCSSQSGHNTVSWYQQALGQGPQFIFQYYREEENGRGNFPPRFSGLQFPNYSSELNVNALELDDSALYLCATTGGASSYNEQFFGPGTRLTVL.

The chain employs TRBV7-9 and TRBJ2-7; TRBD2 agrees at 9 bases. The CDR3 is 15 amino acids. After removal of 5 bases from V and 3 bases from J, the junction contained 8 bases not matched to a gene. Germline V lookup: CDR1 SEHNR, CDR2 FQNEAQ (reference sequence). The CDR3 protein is CASSRGGARSYEQYF. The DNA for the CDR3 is TGTGCCAGCAGCCGCGGGGGGGCCCGAAGCTACGAGCAGTACTTC.

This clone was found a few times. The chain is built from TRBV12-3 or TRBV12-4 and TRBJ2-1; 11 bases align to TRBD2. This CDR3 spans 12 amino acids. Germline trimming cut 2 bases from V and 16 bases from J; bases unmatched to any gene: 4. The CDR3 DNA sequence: TGTGCCAGCAGTTTACGACTAGCGGGGAAATTCTTC. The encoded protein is CASSLRLAGKFF.

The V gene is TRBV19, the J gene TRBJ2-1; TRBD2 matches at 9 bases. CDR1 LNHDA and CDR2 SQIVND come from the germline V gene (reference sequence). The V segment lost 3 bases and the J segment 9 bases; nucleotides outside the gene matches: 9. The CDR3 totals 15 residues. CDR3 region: CASSIGTSIGIEQFF. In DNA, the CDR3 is TGTGCCAGTAGTATTGGGACTAGCATCGGGATTGAGCAGTTCTTC. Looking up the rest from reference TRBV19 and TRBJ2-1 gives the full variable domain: DGGITQSPKYLFRKEGQNVTLSCEQNLNHDAMYWYRQDPGQGLRLIYYSQIVNDFQKGDIAEGYSVSREKKESFPLTVTSAQKNPTAFYLCASSIGTSIGIEQFFGPGTRLTVL.

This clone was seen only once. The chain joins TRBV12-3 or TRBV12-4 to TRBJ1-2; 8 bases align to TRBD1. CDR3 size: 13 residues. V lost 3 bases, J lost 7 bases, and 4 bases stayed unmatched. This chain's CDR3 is CASSFQQGGGYTF. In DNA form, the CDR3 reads TGTGCCAGCAGTTTTCAACAGGGGGGTGGCTACACCTTC.

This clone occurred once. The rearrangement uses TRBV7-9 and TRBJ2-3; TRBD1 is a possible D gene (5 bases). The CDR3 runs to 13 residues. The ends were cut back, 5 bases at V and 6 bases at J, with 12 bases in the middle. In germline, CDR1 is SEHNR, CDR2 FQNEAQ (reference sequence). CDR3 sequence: CASSPDGADTQYF. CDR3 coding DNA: TGTGCCAGCAGCCCCGATGGGGCCGATACGCAGTATTTT.

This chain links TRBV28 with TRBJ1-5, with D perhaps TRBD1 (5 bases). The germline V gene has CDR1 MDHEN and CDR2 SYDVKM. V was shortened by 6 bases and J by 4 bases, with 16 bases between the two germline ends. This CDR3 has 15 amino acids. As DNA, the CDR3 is TGTGCCAGCAGCCCCCAGGTGGGGGGTAATCAGCCCCAGCATTTT. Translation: CASSPQVGGNQPQHF.

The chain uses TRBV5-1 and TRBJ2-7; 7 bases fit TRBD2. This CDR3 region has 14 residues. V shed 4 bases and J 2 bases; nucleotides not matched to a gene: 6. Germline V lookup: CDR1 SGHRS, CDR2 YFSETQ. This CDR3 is CASSRQGGTYEQYF. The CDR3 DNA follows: TGCGCCAGCAGCCGCCAGGGAGGGACCTACGAGCAGTACTTC.

The CDR3 DNA sequence: TGCGCCAGCAGCATACAGGGGCGCCATTCACCCCTCCACTTT. Residues: CASSIQGRHSPLHF. V gene TRBV5-1 combines with J gene TRBJ1-6, with 7 bases that match TRBD1. The CDR3 is 14 residues long. V lost 4 bases and J lost 8; bases outside the gene matches: 6. Germline V gives CDR1 SGHRS, CDR2 YFSETQ.

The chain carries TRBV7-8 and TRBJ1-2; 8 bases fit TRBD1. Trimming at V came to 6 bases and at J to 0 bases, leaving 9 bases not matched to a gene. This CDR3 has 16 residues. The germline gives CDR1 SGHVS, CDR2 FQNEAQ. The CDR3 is CASSTPRDRTNYGYTF. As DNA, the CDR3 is TGTGCCAGCAGTACGCCCCGGGACAGGACTAACTATGGCTACACCTTC.

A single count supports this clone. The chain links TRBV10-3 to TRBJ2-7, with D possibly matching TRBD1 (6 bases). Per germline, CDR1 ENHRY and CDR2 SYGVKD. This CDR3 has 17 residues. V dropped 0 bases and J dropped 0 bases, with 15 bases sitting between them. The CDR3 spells CAISESVGLGGSYEQYF. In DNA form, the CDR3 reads TGTGCCATCAGTGAGTCGGTGGGTTTAGGGGGCTCCTACGAGCAGTACTTC.

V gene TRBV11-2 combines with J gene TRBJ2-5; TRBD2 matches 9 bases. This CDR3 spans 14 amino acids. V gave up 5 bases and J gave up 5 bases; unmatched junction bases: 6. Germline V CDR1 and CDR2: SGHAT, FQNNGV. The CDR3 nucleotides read TGTGCCAGCAGCCGGACTAGCGCTTGGGAGACCCAGTACTTC. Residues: CASSRTSAWETQYF. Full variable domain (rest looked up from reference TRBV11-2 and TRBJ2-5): EAGVAQSPRYKIIEKRQSVAFWCNPISGHATLYWYQQILGQGPKLLIQFQNNGVVDDSQLPKDRFSAERLKGVDSTLKIQPAKLEDSAVYLCASSRTSAWETQYFGPGTRLLVL.

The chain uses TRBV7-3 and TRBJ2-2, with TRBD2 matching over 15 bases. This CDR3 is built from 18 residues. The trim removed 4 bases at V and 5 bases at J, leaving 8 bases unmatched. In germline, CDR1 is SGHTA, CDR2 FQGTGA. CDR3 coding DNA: TGTGCCAGCAGCTCCGGACTAGCGGGGGGGCCTGGTACCGGGGAGCTGTTTTTT. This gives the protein CASSSGLAGGPGTGELFF.

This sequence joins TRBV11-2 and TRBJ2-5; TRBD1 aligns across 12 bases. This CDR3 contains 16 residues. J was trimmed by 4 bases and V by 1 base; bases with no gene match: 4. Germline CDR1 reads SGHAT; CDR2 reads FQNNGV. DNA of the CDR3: TGTGCCAGCAGCTTAGGGGACAGGGGGCGCTTAGAGACCCAGTACTTC. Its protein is CASSLGDRGRLETQYF.

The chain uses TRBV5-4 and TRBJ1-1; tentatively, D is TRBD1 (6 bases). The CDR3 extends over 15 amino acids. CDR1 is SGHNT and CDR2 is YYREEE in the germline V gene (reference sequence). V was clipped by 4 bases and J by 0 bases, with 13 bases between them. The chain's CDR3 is CASSRMTGMNTEAFF. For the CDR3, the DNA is TGTGCCAGCAGCAGGATGACAGGAATGAACACTGAAGCTTTCTTT. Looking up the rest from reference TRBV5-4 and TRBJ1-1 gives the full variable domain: ETGVTQSPTHLIKTRGQQVTLRCSSQSGHNTVSWYQQALGQGPQFIFQYYREEENGRGNFPPRFSGLQFPNYSSELNVNALELDDSALYLCASSRMTGMNTEAFFGQGTRLTVV.

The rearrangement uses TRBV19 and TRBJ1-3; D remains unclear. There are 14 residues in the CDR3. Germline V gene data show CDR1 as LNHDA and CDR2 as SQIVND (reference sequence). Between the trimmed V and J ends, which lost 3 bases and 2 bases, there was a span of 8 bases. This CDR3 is CASSMEGPGNTIYF. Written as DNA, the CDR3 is TGTGCCAGTAGTATGGAGGGTCCTGGAAACACCATATATTTT.

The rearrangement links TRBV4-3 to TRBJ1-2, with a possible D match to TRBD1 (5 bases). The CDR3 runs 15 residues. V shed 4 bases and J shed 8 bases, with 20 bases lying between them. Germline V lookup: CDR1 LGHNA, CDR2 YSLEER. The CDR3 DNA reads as TGCGCCAGCAGCCTCACTACCGGGGGGATCGGAGGCTACACCTTC. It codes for CASSLTTGGIGGYTF.

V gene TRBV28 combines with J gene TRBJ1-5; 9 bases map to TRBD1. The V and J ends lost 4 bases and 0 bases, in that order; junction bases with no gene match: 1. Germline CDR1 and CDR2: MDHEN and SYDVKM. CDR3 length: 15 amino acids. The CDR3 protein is CASSSDRGSNQPQHF. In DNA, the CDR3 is TGTGCCAGCAGTTCGGACAGGGGTAGCAATCAGCCCCAGCATTTT.

The CDR3 coding sequence is TGTGCCAGCAGCCCCCCAGGGTCGAGTTCACCCCTCCACTTT. It specifies CASSPPGSSSPLHF. This chain uses TRBV11-2 with TRBJ1-6; possible D gene TRBD1, 5 bases. With 5 bases removed from V and 9 bases from J, the gap between germline ends came to 14 bases. Germline V CDR1 and CDR2: SGHAT, FQNNGV. The CDR3 totals 14 residues.